The TCR beta chain described here comes from a study of cytomegalovirus exposure and HLA in healthy donors. PCR primers comprised 60 Vbeta and 13 Jbeta primers. Clones were read by immunoSEQ multiplex PCR, and TCRdb kept only the in-frame ones, dropping some. The sample has around 160,000 clones, about three quarters seen once. V trimming: 4 bases; J trimming: 2 bases; junction bases outside the gene matches: 10. CDR3 length: 17 amino acids. Germline V gene data show CDR1 as WSHSY and CDR2 as SAAADI. V gene TRBV10-2 combines with J gene TRBJ2-7; 11 bases are a match to TRBD2. The sequencing sample was made of PBMCs. The receptor comes from a man between 40 and 49 years old in good health and CMV-seropositive. In DNA form, the CDR3 reads TGCGCCAGCAGTGTAGAAAGAGGACTAGCGGGCACCTACGAGCAGTACTTC. Its protein is CASSVERGLAGTYEQYF.